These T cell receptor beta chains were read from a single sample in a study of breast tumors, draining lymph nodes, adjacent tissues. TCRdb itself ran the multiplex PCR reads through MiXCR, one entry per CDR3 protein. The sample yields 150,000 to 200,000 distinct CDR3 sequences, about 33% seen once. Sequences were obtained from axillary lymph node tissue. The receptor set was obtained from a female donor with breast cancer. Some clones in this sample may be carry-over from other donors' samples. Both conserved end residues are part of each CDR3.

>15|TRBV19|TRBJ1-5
CARERTANSNQPQHF
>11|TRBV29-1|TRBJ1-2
CSFLGRQGYTF
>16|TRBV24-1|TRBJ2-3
CATSDWGRGATDTQYF
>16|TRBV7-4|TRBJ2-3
CASSLLPGGCPDTQYF
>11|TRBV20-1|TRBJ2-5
CSARDRETQYF
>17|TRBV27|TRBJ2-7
CASSLGGLPGTPKAQYF
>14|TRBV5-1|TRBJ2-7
CASGRGQGAYEQYF
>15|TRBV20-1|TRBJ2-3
CSARKGLGLLDTQYF
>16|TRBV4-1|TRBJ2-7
CASSQPPRGRRYEQYF
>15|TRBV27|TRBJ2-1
CASSARGGFNNEQFF
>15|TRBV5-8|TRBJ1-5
CASSVFGRFNQPQHF
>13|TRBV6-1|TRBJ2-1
CASRSNFGIEQFF
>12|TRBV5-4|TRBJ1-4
CASSFGDEKLFF
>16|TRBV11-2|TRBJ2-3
CASSLGGGAFTDTQYF
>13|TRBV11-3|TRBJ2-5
CASHRDSQETQYF
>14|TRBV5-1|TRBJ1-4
CASSRQANNEKLFF
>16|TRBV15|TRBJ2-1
CATSRDPQGKVNEQFF
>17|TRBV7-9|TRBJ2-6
CASAGLAGVGGANVLTF
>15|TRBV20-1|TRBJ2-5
CSARRAAGAQGAQYF
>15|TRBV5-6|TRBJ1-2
CASSLRDTGCYGYTF
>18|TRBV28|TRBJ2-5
CASSLDWVTGRLEETQYF
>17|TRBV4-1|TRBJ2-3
CASSQGRGQGHTDTQYF
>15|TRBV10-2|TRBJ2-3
CASSDPGQGTDTQYF
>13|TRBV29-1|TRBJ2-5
CSVGTGSQETQYF
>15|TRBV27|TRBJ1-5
CASSWTSYGHQPQHF
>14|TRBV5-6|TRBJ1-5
CASSRTADNQPQHF
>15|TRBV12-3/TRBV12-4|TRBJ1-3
CASSQGGVSGNTIYF
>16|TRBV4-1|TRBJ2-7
CASSLVNHRSPYEQYF
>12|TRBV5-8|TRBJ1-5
CASSLPGGPQHF
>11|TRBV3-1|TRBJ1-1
CASSPGTGAFF
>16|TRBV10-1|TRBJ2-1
CASSESSGGAYNEQFF
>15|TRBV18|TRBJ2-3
CASSPRQGRQDTQYF
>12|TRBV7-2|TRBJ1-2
CASSPGPQGYTF
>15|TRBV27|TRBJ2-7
CASRGRTGGSYEQYF